The 28 T cell receptor beta chains below were found in one sample sequenced in a study of early T cells in non-severe SARS-CoV-2 infection. TCRdb fed the 5' RACE reads into MiXCR, producing one record per CDR3 protein. This sample has roughly 30,000 distinct CDR3 sequences, with around 5.3% found just once. Material for sequencing was whole blood. All receptors derive from an adult who was a healthcare worker with PCR-confirmed SARS-CoV-2 infection or an uninfected control (not recorded which).

This clonotype was seen many times. This chain links TRBV24-1 with TRBJ2-7; 9 positions match TRBD1. The CDR3 is made up of 16 amino acids. Trimming took 5 bases from V and 1 from J; bases not matched to a gene: 8. Looked up from germline, CDR1 is KGHDR and CDR2 is SFDVKD. CDR3 nucleotide sequence: TGTGCCACCAGTGCCCCCGGGGGACAGGGTTCCTACGAGCAGTACTTC. It yields the protein CATSAPGGQGSYEQYF.

The genes are TRBV20-1 and TRBJ2-1; 9 positions match TRBD2. Germline V gene lookup returns CDR1 DFQATT and CDR2 SNEGSKA (reference sequence). The CDR3 length is 16 residues. Unmatched junction bases numbered 9, after V lost 0 bases and J lost 6 bases. CDR3 in DNA: TGCAGTGCTAGAGAATGGGCTAGCGGGAAGGGCAATGAGCAGTTCTTC. Protein product: CSAREWASGKGNEQFF.

The chain combines TRBV2 with TRBJ2-2; tentative D call: TRBD1 (6 bases). CDR1 and CDR2 (germline): SNHLY, FYNNEI. This CDR3 spans 16 amino acids. V lost 2 bases to trimming and J lost 0 bases, with 10 bases between them. DNA of the CDR3: TGTGCCAGCAGTGAAAGGGCAGGGGCGAACACCGGGGAGCTGTTTTTT. Its translation is CASSERAGANTGELFF.

This clonotype was counted at least ten times. The chain carries TRBV7-2 and TRBJ2-3; a possible D gene is TRBD1 (6 bases). The V and J ends lost 4 bases and 8 bases respectively, with 19 bases between them. The CDR3 loop spans 15 amino acids. The germline gives CDR1 SGHTA, CDR2 FQGNSA. The CDR3 reads CASSYSRGTPGTQYF. The DNA of the CDR3 is TGTGCCAGCAGCTACTCCAGGGGCACCCCGGGTACGCAGTATTTT.

This chain connects TRBV24-1 to TRBJ2-2; D may be TRBD1 or TRBD2 (5 bases each). The CDR3 loop spans 16 amino acids. V dropped 6 bases and J dropped 2 bases, with 15 bases sitting between them. The germline V gene has CDR1 KGHDR and CDR2 SFDVKD. The chain's CDR3 is CATSPRGYRNTGELFF. The CDR3 DNA reads TGTGCCACCAGTCCGAGGGGATACCGTAACACCGGGGAGCTGTTTTTT.

This clonotype has a count of ten or more. This CDR3 is CASSEGQGDWSEKLFF. CDR3 coding DNA: TGTGCCAGCAGCGAAGGACAGGGAGATTGGAGCGAAAAACTGTTTTTT. The rearrangement uses TRBV7-9 and TRBJ1-4; 8 nucleotides agree with TRBD1. V was pared by 5 bases and J by 8 bases, with 13 bases of the junction left unmatched. The CDR3 totals 16 residues. Germline loops: CDR1 SEHNR, CDR2 FQNEAQ (reference sequence).

This clonotype showed up just a few times. The chain couples TRBV27 to TRBJ2-3, with a tentative D call TRBD1 (6 bases). The CDR3 length is 14 residues. Trimming removed 6 bases at V and 13 bases at J, with 23 bases between. Germline CDR1 and CDR2: MNHEY and SMNVEV (reference sequence). Here the CDR3 DNA reads TGTGCCAGCAGAGCCGGGACAAGGTTAGGCCACGAGTATTTT. Amino acid sequence: CASRAGTRLGHEYF.

This clonotype occurred many times. V and J are TRBV12-3 or TRBV12-4 and TRBJ1-5, with 7 bases that match TRBD1. The CDR3 has 15 residues. J lost 1 base, V lost 3 bases, and 3 bases had no gene match. The CDR3 loop is CASSLDRLSNQPQHF. CDR3 nucleotide sequence: TGTGCCAGCAGTTTGGACAGGCTGAGCAATCAGCCCCAGCATTTT.

This clonotype was counted many times. The chain joins TRBV6-6 to TRBJ2-2, with TRBD2 matching 11 bases. J gave up 4 bases and V 1 base, and 5 bases lay outside the gene matches. Germline CDR1 reads MNHNY; CDR2 reads SVGAGI (reference sequence). The CDR3 has 17 residues. This CDR3 is CASSYLTSGKGTGELFF. DNA of the CDR3: TGTGCCAGCAGTTACTTGACTAGCGGGAAGGGCACCGGGGAGCTGTTTTTT.

This clonotype was observed a few times. This rearrangement joins TRBV2 to TRBJ2-1; TRBD2 matches at 12 bases. The CDR3 extends over 15 amino acids. Germline CDR1 SNHLY, CDR2 FYNNEI. After removal of 6 bases from V and 4 bases from J, the junction contained 4 bases not matched to a gene. The chain's CDR3 is CASSATSGGYNEQFF. DNA of the CDR3: TGTGCCAGCAGCGCTACTAGCGGGGGGTACAATGAGCAGTTCTTC.

Ten or more counts support this clonotype. The rearrangement links TRBV11-2 to TRBJ1-5; D is ambiguous. The CDR3 is made up of 14 amino acids. Germline V gene sequence: CDR1 SGHAT, CDR2 FQNNGV. Trimming took 5 bases from V and 0 from J, leaving 8 bases between them. The CDR3 nucleotides read TGTGCCAGCAGCCCCGGGCATAGCAATCAGCCCCAGCATTTT. Residues: CASSPGHSNQPQHF.

This clonotype was counted many times. The chain couples TRBV9 to TRBJ2-7, with D possibly being TRBD1 or TRBD2 (5 bases each). The germline V and J ends were trimmed by 0 bases and 2 bases, with 15 bases remaining between them. Germline-derived CDR1 and CDR2 are SGDLS and YYNGEE. The CDR3 is 16 amino acids. CDR3 amino acids: CASSVGRGEGTYEQYF. CDR3 nucleotides: TGTGCCAGCAGCGTAGGGCGCGGCGAGGGGACCTACGAGCAGTACTTC.

Details on this clonotype: Given a much more abundant clone one base away, this may be a read error. In nucleotides, the CDR3 is TGTGTCAGCTCTCCGGGACAGGGTTTTGAGCAGTTCTTC. This codes for CVSSPGQGFEQFF. The chain employs TRBV18 and TRBJ2-1; 9 bases match TRBD1. The CDR3 sequence is 13 residues long. In germline, CDR1 is KGHSH, CDR2 LQKENI. The full variable domain, in which reference TRBV18 and TRBJ2-1 provide the parts outside the CDR3, is NAGVMQNPRHLVRRRGQEARLRCSPMKGHSHVYWYRQLPEEGLKFMVYLQKENIIDESGMPKERFSAEFPKEGPSILRIQQVVRGDSAAYFCVSSPGQGFEQFFGPGTRLTVL.

This clonotype was seen repeatedly, ten times or more. V gene TRBV5-1 combines with J gene TRBJ2-7; a possible D gene is TRBD1 (5 bases). Germline V lookup: CDR1 SGHRS, CDR2 YFSETQ. The CDR3 runs to 13 residues. V gave up 4 bases and J gave up 6 bases, with 14 bases separating them. The DNA for the CDR3 is TGCGCCAGCAGCACAGACCTTCAGGGCGAGCAGTACTTC. Translating it yields CASSTDLQGEQYF.

J is TRBJ2-7 and V is TRBV19, with D possibly matching TRBD2 (5 bases). The CDR3 has 15 amino acids. Germline-derived CDR1 and CDR2 are LNHDA and SQIVND (reference sequence). Trimming removed 4 bases from V and 2 bases from J, with 15 bases in between. CDR3 nucleotides: TGTGCCAGTAGTAGGGAGCATACCGCGACCTACGAGCAGTACTTC. It yields the protein CASSREHTATYEQYF.

The rearrangement links TRBV5-6 to TRBJ2-7, with 9 bases identical to TRBD1. The CDR3 spans 14 residues. Trimming cost V 3 bases and J 2 bases; bases outside gene matches: 3. Germline V CDR1 and CDR2: SGHDT, YYEEEE. The CDR3 is CASSSGTGPYEQYF. In DNA, the CDR3 is TGTGCCAGCAGCTCGGGGACAGGGCCCTACGAGCAGTACTTC. Supplemented by reference TRBV5-6 and TRBJ2-7, the full variable domain reads DAGVTQSPTHLIKTRGQQVTLRCSPKSGHDTVSWYQQALGQGPQFIFQYYEEEERQRGNFPDRFSGHQFPNYSSELNVNALLLGDSALYLCASSSGTGPYEQYFGPGTRLTVT.

The sample holds many counts of this clonotype. This sequence joins TRBV5-1 and TRBJ2-1; 10 bases match TRBD2. The J segment lost 8 bases and the V segment lost 4 bases, leaving 12 bases of the junction unmatched. Germline V gene sequence: CDR1 SGHRS, CDR2 YFSETQ. This CDR3 has 16 residues. The CDR3: CASSLVPSGGQDEQFF. DNA for the CDR3: TGCGCCAGCAGCCTGGTTCCTAGCGGGGGCCAGGATGAGCAGTTCTTC.

Ten or more counts support this clonotype. The V call is TRBV5-1, the J call TRBJ2-3, with 7 positions matching TRBD1. This CDR3 spans 14 amino acids. J lost 6 bases, V lost 0 bases, and 4 bases had no gene match. Germline V CDR1 and CDR2: SGHRS, YFSETQ. The CDR3 nucleotides are TGCGCCAGCAGCTTGGCTCGGGACAGCGATACGCAGTATTTT. It codes for CASSLARDSDTQYF.

The chain recombines TRBV7-2 with TRBJ2-3; 14 nucleotides line up with TRBD2. Germline-derived CDR1 and CDR2 are SGHTA and FQGNSA. There are 16 residues in the CDR3. J lost 4 bases, V lost 3 bases, and 3 bases had no gene match. The CDR3 nucleotides are TGTGCCAGCAGCTTGCCGGGACTAGCGGGGGCAGATACGCAGTATTTT. Amino acid sequence: CASSLPGLAGADTQYF. The whole variable domain, filled in from reference TRBV7-2 and TRBJ2-3, reads GAGVSQSPSNKVTEKGKDVELRCDPISGHTALYWYRQSLGQGLEFLIYFQGNSAPDKSGLPSDRFSAERTGGSVSTLTIQRTQQEDSAVYLCASSLPGLAGADTQYFGPGTRLTVL.

This clonotype has a count of ten or more. The genes are TRBV29-1 and TRBJ1-2, with a weak D call TRBD1 (6 bases). The CDR3 is made up of 13 amino acids. V shed 7 bases and J shed 4 bases, with 16 bases lying between them. Germline loops: CDR1 SQVTM, CDR2 ANQGSEA. The CDR3 sequence is CSADTGISYGYTF. DNA of the CDR3: TGCAGCGCCGATACAGGGATCTCCTATGGCTACACCTTC.

The genes are TRBV9 and TRBJ2-2; TRBD2 agrees at 11 bases. V lost 4 bases to trimming and J lost 3 bases; unmatched junction nucleotides: 8. The CDR3 length is 17 residues. Germline V CDR1 and CDR2: SGDLS, YYNGEE. The DNA for the CDR3 is TGTGCCAGCAGCCCAACTAGCGGGAGATGGGACACCGGGGAGCTGTTTTTT. Translation gives CASSPTSGRWDTGELFF.

This clonotype was found many times. DNA for the CDR3: TGTGCCAGCAGCAAAGGTGCAGGGGCCTACGAGCAGTACTTC. It translates to CASSKGAGAYEQYF. This chain connects TRBV21-1 to TRBJ2-7; TRBD1 is the table's D call and was not checked against the DNA. TRBV21-1 is classified as a pseudogene. The CDR3 is 14 residues long.

At least ten counts were recorded for this clonotype. V and J are TRBV10-1 and TRBJ2-5, with D unresolved. The CDR3 totals 13 residues. The germline V and J ends were trimmed by 2 bases and 7 bases, with 11 bases remaining between them. Germline V gene data show CDR1 as WNHNN and CDR2 as SYGVQD (reference sequence). The CDR3 sequence is CASSEAPRRTQYF. CDR3 bases: TGCGCCAGCAGTGAGGCCCCACGAAGGACCCAGTACTTC.

Ten or more counts support this clonotype. The V and J genes are TRBV19 and TRBJ2-1; 7 positions agree with TRBD2. This CDR3 region has 15 residues. With 4 bases clipped from V and 3 bases from J, the junction kept 6 bases outside the gene matches. Germline CDR1 is LNHDA and CDR2 is SQIVND (reference sequence). The DNA for the CDR3 is TGTGCCAGTAGTACAAGCGGGACTGGCTACAATGAGCAGTTCTTC. This gives the protein CASSTSGTGYNEQFF. The whole variable domain, filled in from reference TRBV19 and TRBJ2-1, reads DGGITQSPKYLFRKEGQNVTLSCEQNLNHDAMYWYRQDPGQGLRLIYYSQIVNDFQKGDIAEGYSVSREKKESFPLTVTSAQKNPTAFYLCASSTSGTGYNEQFFGPGTRLTVL.

This clonotype has a count of ten or more. The chain joins TRBV5-4 to TRBJ2-4, with D perhaps TRBD2 (7 bases). The germline V and J ends were trimmed by 0 bases and 0 bases, with 10 bases remaining between them. Per the germline V gene, CDR1 is SGHNT and CDR2 is YYREEE (reference sequence). The CDR3 sequence is 16 residues long. DNA for the CDR3: TGTGCCAGCAGCTTGGCCGGGGGGCGAGCCAAAAACATTCAGTACTTC. It encodes CASSLAGGRAKNIQYF.

The chain uses TRBV19 and TRBJ2-5, with D possibly TRBD2 on 5 matching bases. CDR3 length: 13 amino acids. The V end was cut by 2 bases, the J end by 2 bases, with 6 bases between. The V gene's germline CDR1 is LNHDA and CDR2 SQIVND (reference sequence). The CDR3 region has the DNA TGTGCCAGTAGTATAACTAGACAAGAGACCCAGTACTTC. Residues: CASSITRQETQYF.

In its sample, this clonotype was seen many times. This chain joins TRBV24-1 and TRBJ2-5, with D possibly TRBD1 on 7 matching bases. The CDR3 extends over 16 amino acids. Germline CDR1 is KGHDR and CDR2 is SFDVKD. V shed 4 bases and J shed 4 bases, with 18 bases lying between them. CDR3 sequence: CATSEVGAGGPETQYF. The CDR3 bases are TGTGCCACCAGTGAGGTGGGGGCAGGGGGGCCAGAGACCCAGTACTTC.

This clonotype was detected a few times. This chain joins TRBV3-1 and TRBJ1-6, with D maybe TRBD1 (6 bases). Germline-derived CDR1 and CDR2 are LGHDT and YNNKEL (reference sequence). The CDR3 is made up of 14 amino acids. Deletions cut 1 base from V and 8 bases from J, with 9 bases between. Here the CDR3 DNA reads TGTGCCAGCAGCCAAGTAGCAGGGGATTCACCCCTCCACTTT. This gives the protein CASSQVAGDSPLHF.